A selection of T cell receptor beta chains follows, all from one sample in a study of siplizumab effects on memory and regulatory T cells. TCRdb's copy holds only in-frame clones and misses some; the assay was immunoSEQ multiplex PCR. The sample lists over 100,000 clones; approximately 90% were seen once. Material: Tregs sorted from blood. These receptors came from a human donor in good health. The CDR3 runs from the conserved cysteine through the conserved F or W.

J	V	CDR3
TRBJ1-2	TRBV7-9	CASSLLADYGYTF
TRBJ1-4	TRBV28	CASMDSSGDQKLFF
TRBJ1-5	TRBV7-2	CASSQLRTQPQHF
TRBJ2-7	TRBV6-6	CASRLRAGGYEQYF
TRBJ1-3	TRBV29-1	CSAQVWDGNTIYF
TRBJ1-1	TRBV11-2	CASSRLGAITEAFF
TRBJ1-5	TRBV2	CASSKGGSNQPQHF
TRBJ1-1	TRBV27	CASSSPRTGHTEAFF
TRBJ2-1	TRBV4-2	CASSRVAGTNEQFF
TRBJ2-3	TRBV5-1	CASSFPTDTQYF
TRBJ2-5	TRBV5-4	CASSLGGGEETQYF
TRBJ1-1	TRBV6-1	CASSEIQGNTEAFF
TRBJ2-2	TRBV11-2	CASRGVTSGELFF
TRBJ1-5	TRBV27	CASSLTGGYWPQHF
TRBJ1-1	TRBV7-9	CASSLALTATSEAFF
TRBJ2-2	TRBV5-1	CASSLELLVGGELFF
TRBJ1-3	TRBV4-2	CASSRSTGHSGNTIYF
TRBJ2-1	TRBV19	CASSVYTGNRRNEQFF
TRBJ1-2	TRBV27	CASSLSGGPNGYTF
TRBJ2-3	TRBV5-1	CASSPGQRTDTQYF
TRBJ2-7	TRBV6-5	CASNPGRGYYEQYF
TRBJ2-5	TRBV6-6	CASSYNRLLNQETQYF
TRBJ2-7	TRBV18	CASSPGLAGPYEQYF
TRBJ2-1	TRBV4-2	CASSQDLRGGQFF
TRBJ2-1	TRBV21-1	CASSNIRDIGTSGCYNEQFF
TRBJ2-5	TRBV5-1	CASSLSGTGGGTQYF
TRBJ2-7	TRBV10-3	CAISGLTGPYEQYF
TRBJ2-2	TRBV18	CASSPNQGRITGELFF
TRBJ1-1	TRBV18	CASSPGRLAAFF
TRBJ1-2	TRBV6-5	CASRHGQANYGYTF
TRBJ2-3	TRBV5-5	CASSSYTRGSFPDTQYF
TRBJ1-6	TRBV25-1	CASSEYTYNSPLHF
TRBJ2-1	TRBV12-5	CASGLVPPEQFF
TRBJ2-1	TRBV7-6	CASSLRGGRNNEQFF